This T cell receptor (beta chain) derives from a study of blood T cell repertoires in COVID-19. For the study at large: Some COVID-19 samples were acute and others convalescent; all came from the United States, Italy and Spain.

The data were produced by immunoSEQ multiplex PCR, yet TCRdb's version contains in-frame clones alone and is incomplete. This sample yields about 170,000 clones, of which roughly 90% are seen a single time; 4.5% to 5% belongs to the top ten. The CDR3 runs to 17 residues. Germline values: CDR1 MDHEN, CDR2 SYDVKM. V shed 1 base, J shed 4 bases, and the junction held 9 bases outside the gene matches. Followed over time, Seattle patients had been enrolled while infection was active. This TCR derives from a man in his late teens or twenties with COVID-19, enrolled during active disease. Sequenced: peripheral blood. The chain employs TRBV28 and TRBJ2-3; 9 positions agree with TRBD2. The CDR3 nucleotides read TGTGCCAGCAGTTTATTAGGTCTGGGACTAGCTCCAGATACGCAGTATTTT. Translation gives CASSLLGLGLAPDTQYF. Based on the CDR3 plus reference TRBV28 and TRBJ2-3, the full variable domain is DVKVTQSSRYLVKRTGEKVFLECVQDMDHENMFWYRQDPGLGLRLIYFSYDVKMKEKGDIPEGYSVSREKKERFSLILESASTNQTSMYLCASSLLGLGLAPDTQYFGPGTRLTVL.